The 6 T cell receptor beta chains in this list originate from one sample, sequenced in a study of lymphopenia after photon versus proton radiotherapy. Data came from immunoSEQ multiplex PCR; TCRdb stores just in-frame clones and leaves some out. Of about 60,000 clones in the sample, approximately 84% were seen once. Sequenced material: peripheral blood, taken from a patient treated with proton-based radiotherapy. The receptor source for this set is a man aged 60 to 75 with pancreatic cancer.

V is TRBV7-3 and J is TRBJ2-6, with a possible D match to TRBD2 (5 bases). V lost 2 bases and J 3 bases, leaving 5 bases between the germline ends. Germline CDR1 reads SGHTA; CDR2 reads FQGTGA. There are 14 residues in the CDR3. The CDR3 DNA sequence: TGTGCCAGCAGCTTAGGACTTGGGGCCAACGTCCTGACTTTC. It encodes CASSLGLGANVLTF.

This chain joins TRBV7-2 and TRBJ1-4, with D possibly being TRBD1 (5 bases). The length of the CDR3 is 17 residues. Germline V gene lookup returns CDR1 SGHTA and CDR2 FQGNSA. The ends were cut back, 1 base at V and 4 bases at J, with 16 bases in the middle. The CDR3 DNA reads TGTGCCAGCAGCTTAGGGTCTTTGGGGGTCGGTAATGAAAAACTGTTTTTT. It codes for CASSLGSLGVGNEKLFF.

The rearrangement links TRBV29-1 to TRBJ2-7; D is ambiguous. This CDR3 is built from 11 residues. V dropped 4 bases and J dropped 3 bases, with 7 bases sitting between them. Germline loops: CDR1 SQVTM, CDR2 ANQGSEA. The CDR3: CSVGVGYEQYF. As DNA, the CDR3 is TGCAGCGTTGGCGTCGGCTACGAGCAGTACTTC.

The gene calls are TRBV5-5 and TRBJ2-3; D is unresolved. Per germline, CDR1 SGHKS and CDR2 YYEKEE (reference sequence). The CDR3 is made up of 16 amino acids. Trimming shortened V by 4 bases and J by 0 bases, and 15 bases separated the two germline ends. The DNA of the CDR3 is TGTGCCAGCAGCACGCTAGACTGGTTCAGCACAGATACGCAGTATTTT. Amino acid sequence: CASSTLDWFSTDTQYF.

The V gene is TRBV9, the J gene TRBJ1-2, with 10 positions matching TRBD1. Looked up from germline, CDR1 is SGDLS and CDR2 is YYNGEE. CDR3 length: 12 residues. CDR3 loop: CYNPGQGYGYTF. The CDR3 coding sequence is TGTTACAACCCGGGACAGGGGTATGGCTACACCTTC.

This chain links TRBV11-3 with TRBJ2-7, with 10 bases identical to TRBD2. CDR3 length: 16 residues. Germline-derived CDR1 and CDR2 are SGHNT and YENEEA. Trimming removed 5 bases from V and 7 bases from J; junction bases left unmatched: 14. The CDR3 bases are TGTGCCAGCAGCCCAGCCACGCTAGCGGGAGTGGGTGAGCAGTACTTC. Translating it yields CASSPATLAGVGEQYF. The full variable domain, in which reference TRBV11-3 and TRBJ2-7 provide the parts outside the CDR3, is EAGVVQSPRYKIIEKKQPVAFWCNPISGHNTLYWYLQNLGQGPELLIRYENEEAVDDSQLPKDRFSAERLKGVDSTLKIQPAELGDSAVYLCASSPATLAGVGEQYFGPGTRLTVT.